The 5 T cell receptor beta chains listed next were all sequenced from one sample in a study of T cell responses to AZD1222 COVID-19 vaccine. Assay used: immunoSEQ multiplex PCR; TCRdb lists only in-frame clones, some missing. This sample has about 120,000 clones, with around 87% found just once. The sequenced sample was peripheral blood, obtained 28 days after the second AZD1222 dose. All receptors derive from an adult who received the AZD1222 COVID-19 vaccine.

CDR3 residues: CSVDQQGPNYGYTF. For the CDR3, the DNA is TGCAGCGTTGATCAGCAGGGACCTAACTATGGCTACACCTTC. This chain connects TRBV29-1 to TRBJ1-2, with a possible D match to TRBD1 (5 bases). This CDR3 is built from 14 residues. Trimming took 3 bases from V and 0 from J, leaving 11 bases between them. Germline-derived CDR1 and CDR2 are SQVTM and ANQGSEA. Looking up the rest from reference TRBV29-1 and TRBJ1-2 gives the full variable domain: SAVISQKPSRDICQRGTSLTIQCQVDSQVTMMFWYRQQPGQSLTLIATANQGSEATYESGFVIDKFPISRPNLTFSTLTVSNMSPEDSSIYLCSVDQQGPNYGYTFGSGTRLTVV.

J is TRBJ1-1 and V is TRBV7-9; no definite D call. CDR3 size: 13 residues. V lost 1 base to trimming and J lost 4 bases, with 7 bases between them. Germline V gives CDR1 SEHNR, CDR2 FQNEAQ (reference sequence). CDR3 amino acids: CASSLGGSTEAFF. CDR3 DNA: TGTGCCAGCAGCTTAGGAGGGAGCACTGAAGCTTTCTTT.

The chain links TRBV12-3 or TRBV12-4 to TRBJ1-2; D gene uncertain. V lost 2 bases and J lost 6, with 10 bases in between. The CDR3 loop spans 13 amino acids. The CDR3 is CASSLRTWDGYTF. As DNA, the CDR3 is TGTGCCAGCAGTTTAAGGACTTGGGATGGCTACACCTTC.

The chain has TRBV24-1 and TRBJ2-1, with TRBD2 identical over 9 bases. Germline V lookup: CDR1 KGHDR, CDR2 SFDVKD. The CDR3 is made up of 16 amino acids. The V segment lost 3 bases and the J segment 6 bases; nucleotides outside the gene matches: 8. The CDR3 DNA sequence: TGTGCCACCAGTGATCCTGCGGGGGGGGGCCTCAATGAGCAGTTCTTC. It is translated as CATSDPAGGGLNEQFF.

This clone came up once. Other DNA sequences in this sample translate to the same CDR3. This chain links TRBV11-2 with TRBJ2-5; 7 bases fit TRBD1. Losses at the gene ends were 4 bases for V and 5 bases for J; bases not matched to a gene: 7. The length of the CDR3 is 14 residues. Germline V lookup: CDR1 SGHAT, CDR2 FQNNGV. For the CDR3, the DNA is TGTGCCAGCAGCTCCACAGGGGCAGGGGAGACCCAGTACTTC. It codes for CASSSTGAGETQYF. Supplemented by reference TRBV11-2 and TRBJ2-5, the full variable domain reads EAGVAQSPRYKIIEKRQSVAFWCNPISGHATLYWYQQILGQGPKLLIQFQNNGVVDDSQLPKDRFSAERLKGVDSTLKIQPAKLEDSAVYLCASSSTGAGETQYFGPGTRLLVL.